This TCR beta chain was captured by sequencing in a study of T cell responses to AZD1222 COVID-19 vaccine. Assay used: immunoSEQ multiplex PCR; TCRdb lists only in-frame clones, some missing. The sample includes roughly 150,000 clones, around 90% of them seen just once. The CDR3 is 16 amino acids. Germline V gene sequence: CDR1 LGHNA, CDR2 YNFKEQ. J lost 2 bases, V lost 4 bases, and 4 bases had no gene match. The sequencing used peripheral blood, collected on day 0 of AZD1222 vaccination. The chain carries TRBV4-2 and TRBJ2-3; the match to TRBD1 covers 12 bases. This sequence originates from an adult in good health. The DNA for the CDR3 is TGTGCCAGCAGCCCGGGACAGGGGGCGCCCACAGATACGCAGTATTTT. It specifies CASSPGQGAPTDTQYF.